Sequencing of this T cell receptor beta chain was carried out in a study of cytomegalovirus exposure and HLA in healthy donors. Points from the study as a whole: Rare sequences made up most TCRs, while some public TCRs were found in many donors.

PCR primers comprised 60 Vbeta and 13 Jbeta primers. Original processing notes: It was a later analysis that counted tens of millions of unique TCR beta chains, of which about 10 million were shared. Assay: immunoSEQ multiplex PCR; the TCRdb copy retains only in-frame clones and omits some. Clonal size and the V and J genes are those of that table, whereas D and trimming came from the DNA. The profile shows roughly 100,000 clones, around 79% of them singletons. Germline V gives CDR1 PRHDT, CDR2 FYEKMQ (reference sequence). The V end was cut by 5 bases, the J end by 7 bases, with 12 bases between. The length of the CDR3 is 13 residues. A word on this clone: The antigen is unknown.

The sequenced sample was PBMCs. The gene calls are TRBV13 and TRBJ2-4; unclear D gene. The TCR originated in a man aged 45-65 years in good health and CMV-seropositive. The CDR3 DNA is TGTGCCAGCAGCCTCCTCGCCGCGAACATTCAGTACTTC. Translation gives CASSLLAANIQYF.